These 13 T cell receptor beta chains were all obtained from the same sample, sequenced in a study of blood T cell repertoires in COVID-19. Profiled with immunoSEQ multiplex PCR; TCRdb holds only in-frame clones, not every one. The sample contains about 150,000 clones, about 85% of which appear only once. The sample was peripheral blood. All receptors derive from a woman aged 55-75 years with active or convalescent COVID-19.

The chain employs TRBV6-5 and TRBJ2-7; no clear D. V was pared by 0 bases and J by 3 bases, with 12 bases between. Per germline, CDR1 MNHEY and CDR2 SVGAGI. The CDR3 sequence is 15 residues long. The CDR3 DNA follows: TGTGCCAGCAGTTACTCGTATCCCCTAAACTACGAGCAGTACTTC. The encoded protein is CASSYSYPLNYEQYF.

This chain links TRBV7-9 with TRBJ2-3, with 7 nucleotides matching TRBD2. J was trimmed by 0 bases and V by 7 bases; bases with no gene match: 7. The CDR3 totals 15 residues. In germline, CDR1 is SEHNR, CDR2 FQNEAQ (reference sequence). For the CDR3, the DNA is TGTGCCAGCAAGCGCGGGGGACCTAGCACAGATACGCAGTATTTT. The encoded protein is CASKRGGPSTDTQYF.

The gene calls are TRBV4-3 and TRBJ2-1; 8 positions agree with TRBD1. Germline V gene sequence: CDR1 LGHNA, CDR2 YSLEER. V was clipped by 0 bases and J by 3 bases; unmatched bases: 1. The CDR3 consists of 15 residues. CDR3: CASSQDRGHYNEQFF. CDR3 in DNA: TGCGCCAGCAGCCAAGACAGGGGGCACTACAATGAGCAGTTCTTC.

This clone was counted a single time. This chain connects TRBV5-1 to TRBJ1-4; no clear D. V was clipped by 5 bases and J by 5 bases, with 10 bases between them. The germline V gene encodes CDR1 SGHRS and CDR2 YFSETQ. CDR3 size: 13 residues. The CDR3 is CASRLVQNEKLFF. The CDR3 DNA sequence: TGCGCCAGCAGGCTGGTGCAGAATGAAAAACTGTTTTTT.

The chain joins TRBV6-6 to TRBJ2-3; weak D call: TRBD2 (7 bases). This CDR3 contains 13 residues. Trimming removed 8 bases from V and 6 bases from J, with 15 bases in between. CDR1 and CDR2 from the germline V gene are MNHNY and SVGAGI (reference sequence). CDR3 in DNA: TGTGCCAGCGCTTTCGGGGGGCGGGATACGCAGTATTTT. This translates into CASAFGGRDTQYF.

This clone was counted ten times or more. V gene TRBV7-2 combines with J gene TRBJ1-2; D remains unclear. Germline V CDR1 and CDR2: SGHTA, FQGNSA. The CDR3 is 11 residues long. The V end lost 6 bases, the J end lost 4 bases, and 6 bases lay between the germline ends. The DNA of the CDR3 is TGTGCCAGCAGACTACCCTATGGCTACACCTTC. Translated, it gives CASRLPYGYTF.

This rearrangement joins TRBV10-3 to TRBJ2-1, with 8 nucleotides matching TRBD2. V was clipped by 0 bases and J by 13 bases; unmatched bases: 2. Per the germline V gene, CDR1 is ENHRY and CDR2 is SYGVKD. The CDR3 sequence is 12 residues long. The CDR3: CAISESGGGQFF. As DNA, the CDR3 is TGTGCCATCAGTGAGTCCGGGGGGGGCCAGTTCTTC.

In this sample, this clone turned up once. The CDR3 DNA follows: TGTGCCAGTAGACAACAGCACCAATACGAGCAGTACTTC. Encoded protein: CASRQQHQYEQYF. The chain links TRBV19 to TRBJ2-7; no definite D call. Per the germline V gene, CDR1 is LNHDA and CDR2 is SQIVND (reference sequence). This CDR3 spans 13 amino acids. V was trimmed by 6 bases and J by 4 bases, leaving 13 bases between them.

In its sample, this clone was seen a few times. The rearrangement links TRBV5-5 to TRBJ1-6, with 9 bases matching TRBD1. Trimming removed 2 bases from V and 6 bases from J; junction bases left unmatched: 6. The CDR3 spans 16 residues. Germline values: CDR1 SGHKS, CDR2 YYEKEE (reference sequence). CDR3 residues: CASSLQPGQGNSPLHF. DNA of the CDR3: TGTGCCAGCAGCTTACAACCGGGACAGGGTAATTCACCCCTCCACTTT.

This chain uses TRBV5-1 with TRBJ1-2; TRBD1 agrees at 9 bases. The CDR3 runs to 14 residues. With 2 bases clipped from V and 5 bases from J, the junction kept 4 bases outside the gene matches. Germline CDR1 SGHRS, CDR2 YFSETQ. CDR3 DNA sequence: TGCGCCAGCAGCTTTGTACAGGGGGCGTATGGCTACACCTTC. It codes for CASSFVQGAYGYTF.

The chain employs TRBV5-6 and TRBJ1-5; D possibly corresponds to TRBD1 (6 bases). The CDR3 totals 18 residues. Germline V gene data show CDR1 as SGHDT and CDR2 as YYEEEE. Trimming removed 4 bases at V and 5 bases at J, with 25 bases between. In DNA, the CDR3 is TGTGCCAGCAGCCGAAACAGGGTTCGCGGAACCTTGGATCAGCCCCAGCATTTT. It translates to CASSRNRVRGTLDQPQHF.

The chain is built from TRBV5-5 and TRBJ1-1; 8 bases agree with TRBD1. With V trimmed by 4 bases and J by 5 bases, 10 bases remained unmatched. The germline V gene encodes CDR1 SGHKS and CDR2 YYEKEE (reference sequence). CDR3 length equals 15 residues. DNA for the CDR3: TGTGCCAGCAGCGGGCAGGGGGCGAGTGGAACTGAAGCTTTCTTT. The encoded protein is CASSGQGASGTEAFF.

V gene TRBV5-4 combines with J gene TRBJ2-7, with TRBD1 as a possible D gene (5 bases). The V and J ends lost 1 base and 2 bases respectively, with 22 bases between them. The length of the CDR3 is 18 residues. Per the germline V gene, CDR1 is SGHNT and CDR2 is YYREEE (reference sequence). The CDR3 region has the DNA TGTGCCAGCAGCTTGAAGTCACTCGACAGCCCTTACCCCTACGAGCAGTACTTC. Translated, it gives CASSLKSLDSPYPYEQYF.